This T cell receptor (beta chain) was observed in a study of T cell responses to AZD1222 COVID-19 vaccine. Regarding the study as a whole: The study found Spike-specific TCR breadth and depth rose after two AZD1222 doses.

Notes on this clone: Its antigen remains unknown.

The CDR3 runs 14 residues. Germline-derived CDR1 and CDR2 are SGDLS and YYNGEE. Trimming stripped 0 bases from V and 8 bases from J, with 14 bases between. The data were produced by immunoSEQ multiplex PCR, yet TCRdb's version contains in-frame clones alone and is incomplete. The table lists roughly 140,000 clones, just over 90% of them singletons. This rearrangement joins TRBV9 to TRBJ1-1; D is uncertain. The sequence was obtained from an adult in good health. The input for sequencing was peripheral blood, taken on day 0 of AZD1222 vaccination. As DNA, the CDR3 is TGTGCCAGCAGCGTAGGCACAGCCCCGGTAGAAGCTTTCTTT. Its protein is CASSVGTAPVEAFF.